The 13 T cell receptor beta chains below come from one sample, sequenced in a study of blood T cell repertoires in COVID-19. Generated by immunoSEQ multiplex PCR, the TCRdb table keeps only in-frame clones and is missing some. The sample includes about 69,000 clones, around 88% of them seen just once. The sequenced sample was peripheral blood. All receptors come from a man aged 35 to 55 with COVID-19, enrolled during active disease.

This chain links TRBV6-5 with TRBJ2-3; 7 positions agree with TRBD1. This CDR3 is 14 amino acids long. With V trimmed by 11 bases and J by 0 bases, 8 bases remained unmatched. Per germline, CDR1 MNHEY and CDR2 SVGAGI. In DNA form, the CDR3 reads TGTGCCGGCGCCGGGACAGTTAGCACAGATACGCAGTATTTT. Its protein is CAGAGTVSTDTQYF.

The rearrangement uses TRBV5-4 and TRBJ2-5; the match to TRBD2 covers 7 bases. Per the germline V gene, CDR1 is SGHNT and CDR2 is YYREEE (reference sequence). The CDR3 is made up of 16 amino acids. The ends lost 4 bases at V and 5 bases at J; junction bases unmatched: 14. As DNA, the CDR3 is TGTGCCAGCAGCCGCGAACCGACTAGCTTAGAGGAGACCCAGTACTTC. The encoded protein is CASSREPTSLEETQYF.

This chain uses TRBV29-1 with TRBJ1-5; no clear D gene. The germline gives CDR1 SQVTM, CDR2 ANQGSEA. With 6 bases removed from V and 0 bases from J, the gap between germline ends came to 6 bases. This CDR3 contains 12 residues. CDR3 DNA sequence: TGCAGCGTACAAGATAGCAATCAGCCCCAGCATTTT. This encodes CSVQDSNQPQHF.

V usage is TRBV6-5 and J usage is TRBJ1-2; D is unresolved. Germline V CDR1 and CDR2: MNHEY, SVGAGI. The CDR3 consists of 14 residues. Trimming removed 7 bases from V and 8 bases from J, with 20 bases in between. CDR3 nucleotides: TGTGCCAGCACCTCCGCCGGAGTCCCCGACGGCTACACCTTC. Residues: CASTSAGVPDGYTF.

This clone was detected once. The chain carries TRBV6-5 and TRBJ2-1, with D unclear. The germline V and J ends were trimmed by 6 bases and 8 bases, with 14 bases remaining between them. Germline V gene data show CDR1 as MNHEY and CDR2 as SVGAGI. CDR3 length: 13 residues. This chain's CDR3 is CASRRTVGDEQFF. The CDR3 DNA follows: TGTGCCAGCAGACGTACAGTGGGCGATGAGCAGTTCTTC.

The chain couples TRBV6-1 to TRBJ2-5, with D possibly TRBD2 on 6 matching bases. The CDR3 consists of 13 residues. Per germline, CDR1 MNHNS and CDR2 SASEGT. V lost 3 bases and J lost 7, with 12 bases in between. CDR3 sequence (DNA): TGTGCCAGCAGTGACGACCCCGGGGGGACCCAGTACTTC. Protein product: CASSDDPGGTQYF.

The J gene is TRBJ2-5, the V gene TRBV5-1; weak D call: TRBD2 (5 bases). The CDR3 has 17 amino acids. The ends were cut back, 0 bases at V and 5 bases at J, with 20 bases in the middle. Germline CDR1 reads SGHRS; CDR2 reads YFSETQ. The CDR3 coding sequence is TGCGCCAGCAGCTTGGTAGGGCTAGCCTCGGGTAGGGAGACCCAGTACTTC. As protein: CASSLVGLASGRETQYF.

The chain carries TRBV30 and TRBJ2-7; TRBD1 matches 9 bases. This CDR3 contains 13 residues. The junction had 4 bases not matched to a gene; V was cut back by 4 bases and J by 3 bases. Germline assignment: CDR1 GTSNPN and CDR2 SVGIG (reference sequence). In DNA, the CDR3 is TGTGCCTGGACGGGACAGGGAATCTACGAGCAGTACTTC. Translated: CAWTGQGIYEQYF. Together with reference TRBV30 and TRBJ2-7, the CDR3 gives the full variable domain: SQTIHQWPATLVQPVGSPLSLECTVEGTSNPNLYWYRQAAGRGLQLLFYSVGIGQISSEVPQNLSASRPQDRQFILSSKKLLLSDSGFYLCAWTGQGIYEQYFGPGTRLTVT.

The chain has TRBV5-5 and TRBJ1-4, with 10 bases that match TRBD1. Germline V CDR1 and CDR2: SGHKS, YYEKEE (reference sequence). The ends lost 2 bases at V and 2 bases at J; junction bases unmatched: 6. The CDR3 covers 17 residues. The CDR3 bases are TGTGCCAGCAGCTTCGGGACAGGGGAATCGACTAATGAAAAACTGTTTTTT. Amino acid sequence: CASSFGTGESTNEKLFF.

The V and J genes are TRBV29-1 and TRBJ1-2; no clear D. This CDR3 spans 11 amino acids. Germline CDR1 and CDR2: SQVTM and ANQGSEA. The V gene lost 5 bases and the J gene lost 1 base, with 5 bases spanning the gap. As DNA, the CDR3 is TGCAGCGTTTTTATTAACTATGGCTACACCTTC. Translated, it gives CSVFINYGYTF.

V and J are TRBV23-1 and TRBJ2-1; D is perhaps TRBD1 (5 bases). TRBV23-1 has ORF status, its function being uncertain. With 2 bases removed from V and 3 bases from J, the gap between germline ends came to 8 bases. The CDR3 is 14 residues long. The CDR3 sequence: CASSQADSYNEQFF. DNA for the CDR3: TGCGCCAGCAGTCAAGCCGACAGCTACAATGAGCAGTTCTTC.

The genes are TRBV5-8 and TRBJ1-1; D possibly corresponds to TRBD1 (6 bases). Germline CDR1 and CDR2: SGHTS and YDEGEE. Trimming removed 4 bases at V and 1 base at J, with 8 bases between. The CDR3 is made up of 13 amino acids. As DNA, the CDR3 is TGTGCCAGCAGCGTGGACAGGAACACTGAAGCTTTCTTT. This encodes CASSVDRNTEAFF.

V and J are TRBV5-5 and TRBJ2-7; a weak D match, TRBD2 (6 bases). Trimming took 1 base from V and 6 from J, leaving 17 bases between them. CDR1 SGHKS and CDR2 YYEKEE come from the germline V gene (reference sequence). The CDR3 totals 15 residues. DNA of the CDR3: TGTGCCAGCAGCTTGAACCTGGGGGGATTATCCGAGCAGTACTTC. This codes for CASSLNLGGLSEQYF.